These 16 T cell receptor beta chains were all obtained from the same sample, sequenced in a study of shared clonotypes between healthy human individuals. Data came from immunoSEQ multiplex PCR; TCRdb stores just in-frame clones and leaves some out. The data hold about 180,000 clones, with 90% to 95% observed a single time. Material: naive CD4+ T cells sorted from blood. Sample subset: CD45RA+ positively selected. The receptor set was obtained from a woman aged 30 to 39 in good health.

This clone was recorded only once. The CDR3, as DNA: TGTGCCATCAGTGGGAACAGCCCACGAGATGAAAAACTGTTTTTT. Translation: CAISGNSPRDEKLFF. V and J are TRBV10-3 and TRBJ1-4; D unclear. CDR1 ENHRY and CDR2 SYGVKD come from the germline V gene. The ends were cut back, 4 bases at V and 6 bases at J, with 15 bases in the middle. The CDR3 has 15 residues.

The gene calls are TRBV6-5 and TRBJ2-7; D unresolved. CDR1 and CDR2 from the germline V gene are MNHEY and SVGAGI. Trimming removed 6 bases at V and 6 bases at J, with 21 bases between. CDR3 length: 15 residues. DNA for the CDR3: TGTGCCAGCAGACTAAAGCCCTGGGTGGGTTCCGAGCAGTACTTC. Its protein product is CASRLKPWVGSEQYF.

As DNA, the CDR3 is TGTGCCAGCGCCCCGGACAGGAGAAATTCACCCCTCCACTTT. Its protein product is CASAPDRRNSPLHF. J is TRBJ1-6 and V is TRBV2; 7 nucleotides match TRBD1. This CDR3 region has 14 residues. V gave up 8 bases and J gave up 7 bases; unmatched junction bases: 8. Germline V gives CDR1 SNHLY, CDR2 FYNNEI.

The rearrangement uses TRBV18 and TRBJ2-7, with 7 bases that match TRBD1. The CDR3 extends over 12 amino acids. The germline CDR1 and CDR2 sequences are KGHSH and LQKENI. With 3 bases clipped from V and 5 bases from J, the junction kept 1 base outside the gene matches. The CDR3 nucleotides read TGTGCCAGCTCACCCGACAGGGACGAGCAGTACTTC. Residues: CASSPDRDEQYF.

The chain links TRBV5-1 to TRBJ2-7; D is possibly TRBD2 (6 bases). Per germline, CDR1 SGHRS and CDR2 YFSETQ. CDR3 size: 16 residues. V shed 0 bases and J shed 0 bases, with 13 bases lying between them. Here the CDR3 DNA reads TGCGCCAGCAGCTTGGCCCAGGACGGGGGCTCCTACGAGCAGTACTTC. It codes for CASSLAQDGGSYEQYF.

CDR3 loop: CASSESRANQPQHF. CDR3 nucleotides: TGCGCCAGCAGTGAGTCTAGGGCGAATCAGCCCCAGCATTTT. The genes are TRBV10-2 and TRBJ1-5; the D is unclear. The germline V gene has CDR1 WSHSY and CDR2 SAAADI. The CDR3 runs to 14 residues. V was trimmed by 0 bases and J by 4 bases, leaving 7 bases between them.

The CDR3 sequence is CASSQDITGALSSSYEQYF. CDR3 nucleotides: TGCGCCAGCAGCCAAGATATAACAGGGGCCCTGAGCAGCTCCTACGAGCAGTACTTC. The rearrangement links TRBV4-1 to TRBJ2-7, with 7 bases matching TRBD1. The junction had 14 bases not matched to a gene; V was cut back by 0 bases and J by 0 bases. Germline V gives CDR1 MGHRA, CDR2 YSYEKL. The CDR3 has 19 amino acids.

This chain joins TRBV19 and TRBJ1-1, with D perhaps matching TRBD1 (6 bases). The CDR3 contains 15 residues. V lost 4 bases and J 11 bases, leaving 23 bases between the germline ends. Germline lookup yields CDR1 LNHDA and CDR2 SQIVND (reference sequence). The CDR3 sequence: CASSTRTGRGAVAFF. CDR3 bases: TGTGCCAGTAGTACCCGAACGGGGCGGGGGGCTGTCGCTTTCTTT.

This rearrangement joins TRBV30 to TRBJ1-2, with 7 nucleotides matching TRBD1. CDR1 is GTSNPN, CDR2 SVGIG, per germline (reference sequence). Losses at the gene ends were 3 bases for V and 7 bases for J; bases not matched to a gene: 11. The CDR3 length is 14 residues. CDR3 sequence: CAWRDPQGIGGYTF. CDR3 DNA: TGTGCCTGGAGAGATCCACAGGGGATTGGTGGCTACACCTTC.

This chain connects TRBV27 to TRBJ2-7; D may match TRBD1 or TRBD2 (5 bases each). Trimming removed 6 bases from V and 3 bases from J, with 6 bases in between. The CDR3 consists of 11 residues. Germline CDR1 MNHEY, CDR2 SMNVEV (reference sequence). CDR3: CASRGVYEQYF. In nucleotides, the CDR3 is TGTGCCAGCAGGGGGGTCTACGAGCAGTACTTC.

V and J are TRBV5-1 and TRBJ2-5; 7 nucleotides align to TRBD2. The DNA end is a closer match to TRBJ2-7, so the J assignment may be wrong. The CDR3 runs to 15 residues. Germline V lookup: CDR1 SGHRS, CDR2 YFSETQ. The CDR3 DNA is TGCGCCAGCAGCTTGTGGGAGGGTAGCCCCTACGAGCAGTACTTC. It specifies CASSLWEGSPYEQYF.

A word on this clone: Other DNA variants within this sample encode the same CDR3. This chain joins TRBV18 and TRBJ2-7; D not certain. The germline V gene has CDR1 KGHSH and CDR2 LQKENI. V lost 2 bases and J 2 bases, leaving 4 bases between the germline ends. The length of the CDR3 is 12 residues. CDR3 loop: CASSPGAYEQYF. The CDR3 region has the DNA TGTGCCAGCTCACCAGGTGCCTACGAGCAGTACTTC.

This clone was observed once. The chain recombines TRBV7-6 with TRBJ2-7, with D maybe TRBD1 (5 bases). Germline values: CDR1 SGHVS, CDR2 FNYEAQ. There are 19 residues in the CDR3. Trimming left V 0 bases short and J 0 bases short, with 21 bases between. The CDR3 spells CASSLAIGAGPVSSYEQYF. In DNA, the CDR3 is TGTGCCAGCAGCTTAGCGATAGGGGCAGGGCCCGTAAGCTCCTACGAGCAGTACTTC.

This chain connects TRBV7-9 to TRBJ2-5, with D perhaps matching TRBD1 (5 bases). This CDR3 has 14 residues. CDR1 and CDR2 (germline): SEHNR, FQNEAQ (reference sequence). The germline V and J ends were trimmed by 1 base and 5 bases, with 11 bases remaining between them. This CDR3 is CASSLERPGETQYF. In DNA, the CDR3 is TGTGCCAGCAGCTTAGAGAGACCAGGGGAGACCCAGTACTTC. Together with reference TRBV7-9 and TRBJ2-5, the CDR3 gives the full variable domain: DTGVSQNPRHKITKRGQNVTFRCDPISEHNRLYWYRQTLGQGPEFLTYFQNEAQLEKSRLLSDRFSAERPKGSFSTLEIQRTEQGDSAMYLCASSLERPGETQYFGPGTRLLVL.

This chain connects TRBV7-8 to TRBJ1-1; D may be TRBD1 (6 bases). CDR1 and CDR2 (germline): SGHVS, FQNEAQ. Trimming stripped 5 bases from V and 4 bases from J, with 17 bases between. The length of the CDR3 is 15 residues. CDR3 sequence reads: CASSPAGRGATEAFF. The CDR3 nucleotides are TGTGCCAGCAGCCCAGCAGGCAGGGGTGCCACTGAAGCTTTCTTT.

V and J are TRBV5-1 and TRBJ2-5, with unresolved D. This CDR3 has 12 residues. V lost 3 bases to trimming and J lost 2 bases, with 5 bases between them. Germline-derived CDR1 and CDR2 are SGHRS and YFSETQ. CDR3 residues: CASSWGQETQYF. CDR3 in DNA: TGCGCCAGCAGCTGGGGACAAGAGACCCAGTACTTC.